This TCR beta chain was identified in a study of blood T cell repertoires in COVID-19. At the level of the study: PBMCs, B-cell-depleted T cells, or T cells provided the cDNA or gDNA that made up the material.

In the original analysis: Counts of nucleated cells, estimated from reference gene primer amplification, were obtained. Some clones are missing from TCRdb's copy, which holds only in-frame ones; the method was immunoSEQ multiplex PCR. V, J and clone size are those of that table, while D and trimming were read from the DNA. Here the sample spans fewer than 350,000 clones, approximately 83% being singletons. Individuals drawn from 24 US areas were roughly 18 to 95 years old. The germline CDR1 and CDR2 sequences are SGHAT and FQDESV (reference sequence). V was pared by 5 bases and J by 4 bases, with 11 bases of the junction left unmatched. The CDR3 is 16 residues long.

Sequenced input: PBMCs or T cells enriched from blood (not recorded which). This chain connects TRBV11-1 to TRBJ1-3; 7 nucleotides align to TRBD1. The TCR was taken from a middle-aged woman with acute COVID-19. CDR3: CASSATDGTAGNTIYF. The CDR3 DNA is TGTGCCAGCAGCGCGACAGATGGGACAGCCGGAAACACCATATATTTT. The variable domain in full, completed from reference TRBV11-1 and TRBJ1-3, reads EAEVAQSPRYKITEKSQAVAFWCDPISGHATLYWYRQILGQGPELLVQFQDESVVDDSQLPKDRFSAERLKGVDSTLKIQPAELGDSAMYLCASSATDGTAGNTIYFGEGSWLTVV.